Sequencing of this T cell receptor beta chain was carried out in a study of Tregs in tolerant kidney transplant recipients. As for the study in general: Mixed chimerism was transient after nonmyeloablative marrow transplants from related graft donors.

In its sample, this clone was seen once. The antigen is unknown. This CDR3 region has 14 residues. Trimming pared 4 bases from V and 2 bases from J, leaving 15 bases between. Germline V gene lookup returns CDR1 GTSNPN and CDR2 SVGIG (reference sequence). CD4+CD25+CD127- Tregs, CD4+CD25- non-Tregs, CD4 and CD8 cells were sorted. Study-wide results and limits: Some patients' samples used different primers over time, so nucleotide sequences weren't comparable. This study did not directly address biological reproducibility.

The assay was immunoSEQ multiplex PCR, and TCRdb's table has in-frame clones only and misses some. The sample lists roughly 66,000 clones; roughly 92% were seen once. The sequence was obtained from a human donor who received a combined kidney and bone marrow transplant. This chain joins TRBV30 and TRBJ2-7; tentatively, D is TRBD2 (5 bases). The sample consisted of CD8+ T cells from blood, taken before the transplant. CDR3 sequence: CAWTSGIGTYEQYF. The CDR3, as DNA: TGTGCCTGGACCAGCGGCATAGGGACCTACGAGCAGTACTTC.